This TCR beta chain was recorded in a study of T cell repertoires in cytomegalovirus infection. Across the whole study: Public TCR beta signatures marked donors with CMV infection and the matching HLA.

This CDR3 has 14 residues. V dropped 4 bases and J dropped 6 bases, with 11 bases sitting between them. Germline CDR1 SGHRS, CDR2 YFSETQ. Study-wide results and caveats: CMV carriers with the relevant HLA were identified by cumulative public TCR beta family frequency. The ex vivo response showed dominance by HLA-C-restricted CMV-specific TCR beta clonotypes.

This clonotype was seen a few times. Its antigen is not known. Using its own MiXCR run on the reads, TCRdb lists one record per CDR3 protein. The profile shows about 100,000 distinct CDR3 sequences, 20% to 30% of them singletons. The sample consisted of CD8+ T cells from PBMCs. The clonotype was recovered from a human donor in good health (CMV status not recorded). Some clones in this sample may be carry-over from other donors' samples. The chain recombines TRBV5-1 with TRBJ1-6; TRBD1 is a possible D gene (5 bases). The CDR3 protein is CASSTEGSNSPLHF. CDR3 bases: TGCGCCAGCAGCACAGAGGGGAGTAATTCACCCCTCCACTTT.